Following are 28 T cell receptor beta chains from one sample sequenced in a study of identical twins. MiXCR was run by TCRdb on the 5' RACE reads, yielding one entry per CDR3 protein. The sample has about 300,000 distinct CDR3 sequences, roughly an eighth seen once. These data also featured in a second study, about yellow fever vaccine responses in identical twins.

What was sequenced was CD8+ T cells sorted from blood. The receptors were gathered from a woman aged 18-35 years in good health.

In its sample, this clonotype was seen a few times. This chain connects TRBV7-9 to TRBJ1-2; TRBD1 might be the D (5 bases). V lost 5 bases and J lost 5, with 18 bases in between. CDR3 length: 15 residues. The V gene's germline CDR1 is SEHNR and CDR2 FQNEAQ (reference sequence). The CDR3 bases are TGTGCCAGCAGCGAAACACCAGGGACGGAATATGGCTACACCTTC. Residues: CASSETPGTEYGYTF.

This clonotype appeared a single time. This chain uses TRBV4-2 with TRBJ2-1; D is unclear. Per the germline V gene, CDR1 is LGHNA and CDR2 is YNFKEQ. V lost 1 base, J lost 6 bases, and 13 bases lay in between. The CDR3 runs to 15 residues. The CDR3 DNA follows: TGTGCCAGCAGCCAAGGTGTCGGTTTGAGCAATGAGCAGTTCTTC. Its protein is CASSQGVGLSNEQFF.

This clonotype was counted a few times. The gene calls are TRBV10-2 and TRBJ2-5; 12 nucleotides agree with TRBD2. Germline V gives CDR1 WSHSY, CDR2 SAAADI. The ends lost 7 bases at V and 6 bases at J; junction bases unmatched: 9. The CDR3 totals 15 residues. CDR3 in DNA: TGCGCCAGCATTGACGGACTAGCGGGGCTCCAGACCCAGTACTTC. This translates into CASIDGLAGLQTQYF.

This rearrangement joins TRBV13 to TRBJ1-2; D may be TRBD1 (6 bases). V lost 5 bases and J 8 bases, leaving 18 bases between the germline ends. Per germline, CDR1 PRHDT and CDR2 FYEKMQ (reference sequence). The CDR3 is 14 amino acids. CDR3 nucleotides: TGTGCCAGCAGCGCCCTTGGGGGCGGGGGCGGCTACACCTTC. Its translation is CASSALGGGGGYTF.

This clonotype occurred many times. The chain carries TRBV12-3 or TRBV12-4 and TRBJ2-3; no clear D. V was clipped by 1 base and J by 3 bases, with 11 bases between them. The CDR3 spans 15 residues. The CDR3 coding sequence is TGTGCCAGCAGTTTAGGTTTCCTCTGGACAGATACGCAGTATTTT. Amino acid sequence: CASSLGFLWTDTQYF.

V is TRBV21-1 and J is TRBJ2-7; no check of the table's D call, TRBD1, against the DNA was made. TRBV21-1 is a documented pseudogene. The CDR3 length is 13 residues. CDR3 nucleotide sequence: TGTGCCAGCAGCAAGCCCGGGCAGAACGAGCAGTACTTC. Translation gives CASSKPGQNEQYF.

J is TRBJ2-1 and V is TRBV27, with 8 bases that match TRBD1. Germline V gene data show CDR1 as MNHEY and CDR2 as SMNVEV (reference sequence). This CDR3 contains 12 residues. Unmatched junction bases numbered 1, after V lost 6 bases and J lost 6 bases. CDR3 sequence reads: CASRQGGNEQFF. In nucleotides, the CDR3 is TGTGCCAGCAGACAGGGGGGCAATGAGCAGTTCTTC.

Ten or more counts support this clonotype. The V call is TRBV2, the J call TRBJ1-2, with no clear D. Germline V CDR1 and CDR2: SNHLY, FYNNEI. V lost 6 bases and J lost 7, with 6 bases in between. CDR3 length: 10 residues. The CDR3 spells CASRGGGYTF. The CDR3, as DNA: TGTGCCAGCAGGGGAGGTGGCTACACCTTC.

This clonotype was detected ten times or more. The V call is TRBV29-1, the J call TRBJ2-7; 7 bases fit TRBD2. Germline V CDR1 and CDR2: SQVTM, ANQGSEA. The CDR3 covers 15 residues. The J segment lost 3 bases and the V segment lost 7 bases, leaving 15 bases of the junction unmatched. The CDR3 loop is CSAIGSGGVGYEQYF. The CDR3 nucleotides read TGCAGCGCGATTGGTTCGGGGGGAGTCGGCTACGAGCAGTACTTC.

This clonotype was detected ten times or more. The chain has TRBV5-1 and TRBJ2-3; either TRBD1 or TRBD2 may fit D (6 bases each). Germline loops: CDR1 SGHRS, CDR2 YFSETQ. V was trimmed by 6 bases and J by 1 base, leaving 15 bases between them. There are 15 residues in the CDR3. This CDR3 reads CASNLWGARTDTQYF. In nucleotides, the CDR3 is TGCGCCAGCAACCTATGGGGGGCCCGCACAGATACGCAGTATTTT.

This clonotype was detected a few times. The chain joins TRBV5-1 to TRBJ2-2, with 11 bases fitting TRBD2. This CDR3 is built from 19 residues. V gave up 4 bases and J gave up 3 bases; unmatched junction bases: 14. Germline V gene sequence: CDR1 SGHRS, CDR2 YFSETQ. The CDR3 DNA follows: TGCGCCAGCAGCCTGGGACTAGCGGCCTTAACCCGGGACACCGGGGAGCTGTTTTTT. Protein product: CASSLGLAALTRDTGELFF.

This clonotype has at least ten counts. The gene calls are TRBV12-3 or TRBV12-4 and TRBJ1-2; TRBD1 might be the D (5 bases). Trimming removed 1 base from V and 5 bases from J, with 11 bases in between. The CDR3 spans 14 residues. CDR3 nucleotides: TGTGCCAGCAGTTTAGGGGGGATGGGGTATGGCTACACCTTC. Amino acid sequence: CASSLGGMGYGYTF.

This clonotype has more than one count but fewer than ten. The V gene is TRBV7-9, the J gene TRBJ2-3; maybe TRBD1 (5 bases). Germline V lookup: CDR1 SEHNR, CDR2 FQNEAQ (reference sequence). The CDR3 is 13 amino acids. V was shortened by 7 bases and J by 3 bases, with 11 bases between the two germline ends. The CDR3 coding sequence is TGTGCCAGCACCACAGACAGTACAGATACGCAGTATTTT. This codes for CASTTDSTDTQYF.

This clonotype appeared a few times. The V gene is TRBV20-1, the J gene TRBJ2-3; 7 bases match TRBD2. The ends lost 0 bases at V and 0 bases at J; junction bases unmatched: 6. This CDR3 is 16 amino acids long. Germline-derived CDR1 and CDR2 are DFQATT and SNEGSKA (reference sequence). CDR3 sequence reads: CSARDLSGASTDTQYF. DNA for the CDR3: TGCAGTGCTAGAGACTTAAGCGGGGCAAGCACAGATACGCAGTATTTT.

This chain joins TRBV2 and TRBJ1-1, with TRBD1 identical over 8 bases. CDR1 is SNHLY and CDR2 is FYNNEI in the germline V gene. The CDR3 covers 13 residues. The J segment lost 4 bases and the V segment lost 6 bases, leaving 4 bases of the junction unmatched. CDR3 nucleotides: TGTGCCAGCAGAGGACAGGGTACCACTGAAGCTTTCTTT. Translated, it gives CASRGQGTTEAFF.

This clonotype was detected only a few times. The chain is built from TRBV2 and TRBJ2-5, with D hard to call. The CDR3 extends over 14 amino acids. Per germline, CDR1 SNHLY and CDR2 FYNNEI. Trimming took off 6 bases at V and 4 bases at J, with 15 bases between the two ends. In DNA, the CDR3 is TGTGCCAGCAGGCGTCCTAGTAATCCAGAGACCCAGTACTTC. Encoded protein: CASRRPSNPETQYF. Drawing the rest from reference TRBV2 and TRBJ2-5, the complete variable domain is EPEVTQTPSHQVTQMGQEVILRCVPISNHLYFYWYRQILGQKVEFLVSFYNNEISEKSEIFDDQFSVERPDGSNFTLKIRSTKLEDSAMYFCASRRPSNPETQYFGPGTRLLVL.

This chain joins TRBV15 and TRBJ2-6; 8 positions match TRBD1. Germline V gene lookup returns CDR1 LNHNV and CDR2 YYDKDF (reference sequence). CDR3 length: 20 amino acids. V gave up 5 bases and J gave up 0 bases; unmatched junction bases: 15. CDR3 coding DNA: TGTGCCACCAGCTCCTTAAGGGGACAGGCAATAAGCTCTGGGGCCAACGTCCTGACTTTC. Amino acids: CATSSLRGQAISSGANVLTF. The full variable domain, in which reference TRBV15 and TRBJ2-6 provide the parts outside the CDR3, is DAMVIQNPRYQVTQFGKPVTLSCSQTLNHNVMYWYQQKSSQAPKLLFHYYDKDFNNEADTPDNFQSRRPNTSFCFLDIRSPGLGDTAMYLCATSSLRGQAISSGANVLTFGAGSRLTVL.

The DNA of the CDR3 is TGTGCCAGCAGTTTAACTAGCCAGCCAGACATTCAGTACTTC. Translating it yields CASSLTSQPDIQYF. The chain uses TRBV27 and TRBJ2-4; D possibly corresponds to TRBD2 (6 bases). Germline V gene data show CDR1 as MNHEY and CDR2 as SMNVEV (reference sequence). The V and J ends lost 2 bases and 8 bases respectively, with 13 bases between them. The CDR3 totals 14 residues.

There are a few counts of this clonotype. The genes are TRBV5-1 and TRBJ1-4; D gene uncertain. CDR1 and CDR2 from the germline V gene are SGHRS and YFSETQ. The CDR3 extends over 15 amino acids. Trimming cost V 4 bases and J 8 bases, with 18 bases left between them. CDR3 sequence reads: CASSKTDERGEKLFF. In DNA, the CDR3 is TGCGCCAGCAGCAAAACGGACGAGCGTGGGGAAAAACTGTTTTTT.

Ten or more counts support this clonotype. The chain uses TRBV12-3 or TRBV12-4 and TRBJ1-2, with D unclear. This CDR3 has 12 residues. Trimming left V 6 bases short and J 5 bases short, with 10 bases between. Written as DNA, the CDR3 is TGTGCCAGCAGCCCCCAGGCGTATGGCTACACCTTC. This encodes CASSPQAYGYTF.

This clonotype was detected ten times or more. Written as DNA, the CDR3 is TGTGCCATCAGCGAGGGACAGGGGTCCTACAATGAGCAGTTCTTC. Amino acids: CAISEGQGSYNEQFF. The chain carries TRBV10-3 and TRBJ2-1; 10 bases line up with TRBD1. V dropped 6 bases and J dropped 1; count of bases not matched to a gene: 3. The CDR3 sequence is 15 residues long. Germline lookup yields CDR1 ENHRY and CDR2 SYGVKD.

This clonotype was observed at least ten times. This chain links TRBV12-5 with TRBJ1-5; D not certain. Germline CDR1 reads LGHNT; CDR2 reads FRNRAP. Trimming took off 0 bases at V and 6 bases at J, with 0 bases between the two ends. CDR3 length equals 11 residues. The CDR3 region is CASGLVQPQHF. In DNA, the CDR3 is TGTGCTAGTGGTTTGGTTCAGCCCCAGCATTTT.

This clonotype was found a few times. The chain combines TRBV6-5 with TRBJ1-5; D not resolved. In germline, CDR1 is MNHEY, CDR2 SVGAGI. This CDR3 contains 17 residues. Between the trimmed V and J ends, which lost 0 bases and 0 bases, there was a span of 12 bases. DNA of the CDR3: TGTGCCAGCAGTTACTCGGGAGTTGATGCTAGCAATCAGCCCCAGCATTTT. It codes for CASSYSGVDASNQPQHF.

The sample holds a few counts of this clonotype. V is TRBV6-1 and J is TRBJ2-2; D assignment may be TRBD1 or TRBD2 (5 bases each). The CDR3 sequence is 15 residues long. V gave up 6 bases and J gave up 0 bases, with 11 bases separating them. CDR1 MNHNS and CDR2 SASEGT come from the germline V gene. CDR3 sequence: CASSWGRTNTGELFF. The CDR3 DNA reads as TGTGCCAGCAGCTGGGGACGGACGAACACCGGGGAGCTGTTTTTT.

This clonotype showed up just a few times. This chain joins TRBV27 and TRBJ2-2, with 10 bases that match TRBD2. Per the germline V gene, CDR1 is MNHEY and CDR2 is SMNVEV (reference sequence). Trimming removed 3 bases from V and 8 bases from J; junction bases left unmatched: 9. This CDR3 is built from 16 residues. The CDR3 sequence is CASSFYLAGASGELFF. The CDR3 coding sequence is TGTGCCAGCAGTTTTTATCTAGCGGGAGCGTCGGGGGAGCTGTTTTTT.

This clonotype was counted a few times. DNA for the CDR3: TGTGCCAGCAGCTTGGGACAACCTGGCACTGAAGCTTTCTTT. It encodes CASSLGQPGTEAFF. The chain links TRBV5-6 to TRBJ1-1; D not certain. Germline V gives CDR1 SGHDT, CDR2 YYEEEE. Trimming took off 0 bases at V and 4 bases at J, with 10 bases between the two ends. This CDR3 has 14 amino acids.

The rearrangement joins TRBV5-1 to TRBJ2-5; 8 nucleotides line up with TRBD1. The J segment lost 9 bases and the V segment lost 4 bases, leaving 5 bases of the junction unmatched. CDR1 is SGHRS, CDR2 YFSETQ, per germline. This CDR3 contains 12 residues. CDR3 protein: CASSPTGVAQYF. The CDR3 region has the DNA TGCGCCAGCAGCCCGACAGGGGTTGCCCAGTACTTC.

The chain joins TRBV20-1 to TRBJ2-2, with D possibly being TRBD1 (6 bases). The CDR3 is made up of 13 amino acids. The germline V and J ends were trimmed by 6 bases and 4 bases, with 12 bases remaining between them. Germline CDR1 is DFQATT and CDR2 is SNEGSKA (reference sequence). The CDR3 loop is CSAVLGATGELFF. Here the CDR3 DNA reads TGCAGTGCAGTTTTGGGGGCCACCGGGGAGCTGTTTTTT.